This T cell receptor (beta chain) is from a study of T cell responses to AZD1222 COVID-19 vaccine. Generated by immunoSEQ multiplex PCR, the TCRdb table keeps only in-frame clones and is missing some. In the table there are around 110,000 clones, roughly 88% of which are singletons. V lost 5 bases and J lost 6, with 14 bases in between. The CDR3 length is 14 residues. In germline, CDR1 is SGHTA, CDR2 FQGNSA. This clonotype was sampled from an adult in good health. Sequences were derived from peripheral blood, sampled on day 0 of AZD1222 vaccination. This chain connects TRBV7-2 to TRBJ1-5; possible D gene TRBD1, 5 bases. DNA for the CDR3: TGTGCCAGCAGCCCCCAGCCGGGGGGTCAGCCCCAGCATTTT. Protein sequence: CASSPQPGGQPQHF.